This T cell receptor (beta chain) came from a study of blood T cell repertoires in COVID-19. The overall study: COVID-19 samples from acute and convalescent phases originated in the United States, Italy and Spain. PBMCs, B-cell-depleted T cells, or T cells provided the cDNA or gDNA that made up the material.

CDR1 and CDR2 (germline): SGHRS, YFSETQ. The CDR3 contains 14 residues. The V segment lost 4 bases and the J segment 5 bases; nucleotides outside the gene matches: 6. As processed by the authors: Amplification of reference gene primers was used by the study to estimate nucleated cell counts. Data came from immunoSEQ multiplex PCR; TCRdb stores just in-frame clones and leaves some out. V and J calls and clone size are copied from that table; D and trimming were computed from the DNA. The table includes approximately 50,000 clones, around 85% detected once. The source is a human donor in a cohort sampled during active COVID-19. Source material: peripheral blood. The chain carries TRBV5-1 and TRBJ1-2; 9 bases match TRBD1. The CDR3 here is CASSPRTGVYGYTF. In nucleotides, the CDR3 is TGCGCCAGCAGCCCGCGGACAGGGGTGTATGGCTACACCTTC.